The 21 T cell receptor beta chains listed next were all sequenced from one sample in a study of CD8 T cells in ankylosing spondylitis. From the 5' RACE reads, TCRdb called clonotypes with MiXCR, one entry per CDR3 protein. Of 310,000 or so distinct CDR3 sequences in the sample, around 20% were seen once. The sequenced sample was blood, either unsorted or a sorted T cell fraction (not recorded which). The receptor set was obtained from a male donor with ankylosing spondylitis or in good health (not recorded which).

This clonotype occurred a few times. The chain joins TRBV20-1 to TRBJ2-1; a possible D gene is TRBD1 (6 bases). Germline V gene data show CDR1 as DFQATT and CDR2 as SNEGSKA (reference sequence). V lost 3 bases to trimming and J lost 6 bases, with 12 bases between them. The CDR3 covers 13 residues. The CDR3 here is CSARITGTNEQFF. CDR3 in DNA: TGCAGTGCTAGGATAACAGGGACCAATGAGCAGTTCTTC.

This clonotype has more than one count but fewer than ten. This chain links TRBV20-1 with TRBJ2-1; 8 bases line up with TRBD2. The junction had 5 bases not matched to a gene; V was cut back by 2 bases and J by 5 bases. The CDR3 runs 14 residues. Germline assignment: CDR1 DFQATT and CDR2 SNEGSKA (reference sequence). CDR3 sequence (DNA): TGCAGTGCTAGAATAGCGGGAAGTCACAATGAGCAGTTCTTC. Its protein is CSARIAGSHNEQFF.

The V and J genes are TRBV20-1 and TRBJ2-2; D may be TRBD2 (5 bases). This CDR3 spans 15 amino acids. V shed 0 bases and J shed 4 bases, with 12 bases lying between them. Germline V lookup: CDR1 DFQATT, CDR2 SNEGSKA (reference sequence). CDR3: CSARDPHGVTGELFF. CDR3 in DNA: TGCAGTGCTAGAGATCCCCACGGGGTCACCGGGGAGCTGTTTTTT.

This clonotype was seen many times. CDR3 in amino acids: CSARGEQARSGYTF. CDR3 bases: TGCAGTGCTAGAGGGGAACAGGCGCGGAGTGGCTACACCTTC. J is TRBJ1-2 and V is TRBV20-1; possible D gene TRBD1, 5 bases. Trimming left V 1 base short and J 7 bases short, with 16 bases between. This CDR3 has 14 residues. Germline CDR1 reads DFQATT; CDR2 reads SNEGSKA (reference sequence).

For the CDR3, the DNA is TGTGCCAGCTCATCCGGGACAGGGGCGATCGAGCAGTACGTC. Its protein is CASSSGTGAIEQYV. The chain carries TRBV18 and TRBJ2-7; 10 nucleotides align to TRBD1. The V gene end was trimmed by 5 bases and the J gene end by 6 bases; junction bases not matched to a gene: 7. There are 14 residues in the CDR3. The germline V gene has CDR1 KGHSH and CDR2 LQKENI.

V and J are TRBV19 and TRBJ2-1; D ambiguous. Trimming left V 6 bases short and J 8 bases short, with 11 bases between. This CDR3 spans 12 amino acids. Germline V gene data show CDR1 as LNHDA and CDR2 as SQIVND (reference sequence). The CDR3 reads CASSDLLYEQFF. Here the CDR3 DNA reads TGTGCCAGTAGCGACTTGTTATATGAGCAGTTCTTC.

This clonotype was seen a handful of times. V gene TRBV5-1 combines with J gene TRBJ2-5; D not resolved. Germline-derived CDR1 and CDR2 are SGHRS and YFSETQ. Trimming removed 1 base from V and 0 bases from J, with 7 bases in between. CDR3 size: 14 residues. The CDR3 here is CASSLIPDQETQYF. The CDR3 nucleotides read TGCGCCAGCAGCTTGATTCCAGACCAAGAGACCCAGTACTTC.

The chain recombines TRBV12-3 or TRBV12-4 with TRBJ2-3; D could derive from TRBD1 or TRBD2 (5 bases each). The CDR3 has 15 residues. Trimming shortened V by 3 bases and J by 0 bases, and 10 bases separated the two germline ends. CDR3 loop: CASSLYRTSTDTQYF. CDR3 coding DNA: TGTGCCAGCAGTTTGTACAGGACTAGCACAGATACGCAGTATTTT.

This clonotype occurred a few times. The rearrangement joins TRBV12-3 or TRBV12-4 to TRBJ1-5; D is uncertain. V was cut by 7 bases and J by 4 bases, with 11 bases left in between. CDR3 length equals 13 residues. The CDR3 spells CASKGTANQPQHF. In DNA, the CDR3 is TGTGCCAGCAAGGGTACGGCAAATCAGCCCCAGCATTTT.

This clonotype has a handful of counts. This chain joins TRBV7-3 and TRBJ2-1, with 7 bases lining up with TRBD1. V gave up 4 bases and J gave up 6 bases; unmatched junction bases: 12. This CDR3 comprises 16 residues. The germline CDR1 and CDR2 sequences are SGHTA and FQGTGA. The CDR3 here is CASSSNRGAGANEQFF. The CDR3 DNA sequence: TGTGCCAGCAGCTCTAACAGGGGAGCAGGGGCCAATGAGCAGTTCTTC.

In this sample, this clonotype turned up a few times. This sequence joins TRBV12-3 or TRBV12-4 and TRBJ2-7; no clear D gene. This CDR3 region has 15 residues. Deletions cut 0 bases from V and 2 bases from J, with 11 bases between. The CDR3 bases are TGTGCCAGCAGTTTAGCTTCGGACGGTCCCTACGAGCAGTACGTC. Translated, it gives CASSLASDGPYEQYV.

The V call is TRBV5-1, the J call TRBJ2-3; D may be TRBD1 (7 bases). The germline V gene encodes CDR1 SGHRS and CDR2 YFSETQ. V was clipped by 0 bases and J by 5 bases, with 13 bases between them. CDR3 length equals 15 residues. CDR3 in amino acids: CASSLVGTAGDTQYF. CDR3 bases: TGCGCCAGCAGCTTGGTGGGGACAGCGGGAGATACGCAGTATTTT.

V and J are TRBV10-3 and TRBJ2-2, with 11 bases matching TRBD1. The junction had 7 bases not matched to a gene; V was cut back by 10 bases and J by 3 bases. This CDR3 has 15 residues. Germline loops: CDR1 ENHRY, CDR2 SYGVKD. CDR3 DNA: TGTGCCACCCAAGGACAGGGGGCAGACACCGGGGAGCTGTTTTTT. Translated, it gives CATQGQGADTGELFF.

This clonotype was seen ten or more times. The chain combines TRBV5-1 with TRBJ2-3; D not resolved. The CDR3 is made up of 13 amino acids. The germline V gene encodes CDR1 SGHRS and CDR2 YFSETQ. Trimming removed 4 bases from V and 4 bases from J, with 10 bases in between. This chain's CDR3 is CASSPPEADTQYF. For the CDR3, the DNA is TGCGCCAGCAGCCCCCCCGAGGCAGATACGCAGTATTTT. Based on the CDR3 plus reference TRBV5-1 and TRBJ2-3, the full variable domain is KAGVTQTPRYLIKTRGQQVTLSCSPISGHRSVSWYQQTPGQGLQFLFEYFSETQRNKGNFPGRFSGRQFSNSRSEMNVSTLELGDSALYLCASSPPEADTQYFGPGTRLTVL.

This clonotype has more than one count but fewer than ten. J is TRBJ2-5 and V is TRBV5-5, with 7 bases that match TRBD1. The germline V gene encodes CDR1 SGHKS and CDR2 YYEKEE (reference sequence). Losses at the gene ends were 0 bases for V and 2 bases for J; bases not matched to a gene: 4. The CDR3 loop spans 15 amino acids. The CDR3 sequence is CASSLEPGQQETQYF. DNA of the CDR3: TGTGCCAGCAGCTTGGAACCGGGACAGCAAGAGACCCAGTACTTC.

The chain uses TRBV6-2 or TRBV6-3 and TRBJ1-2; 9 bases are a match to TRBD1. The CDR3 is 14 residues long. With V trimmed by 7 bases and J by 3 bases, 6 bases remained unmatched. The germline V gene has CDR1 MNHEY and CDR2 SVGEGT. As DNA, the CDR3 is TGTGCCAGCAACGCCGACAGGGGGTACTATGGCTACACCTTC. Translated: CASNADRGYYGYTF.

This clonotype showed up just a few times. The rearrangement joins TRBV20-1 to TRBJ1-2, with 7 bases lining up with TRBD1. The length of the CDR3 is 15 residues. The germline V gene has CDR1 DFQATT and CDR2 SNEGSKA (reference sequence). The V segment lost 1 base and the J segment 4 bases; nucleotides outside the gene matches: 9. In nucleotides, the CDR3 is TGCAGTGCTAGAGTTGAAGGACAGGCAATCTATGGCTACACCTTC. It translates to CSARVEGQAIYGYTF.

The rearrangement joins TRBV7-6 to TRBJ2-1; 16 bases agree with TRBD2. In germline, CDR1 is SGHVS, CDR2 FNYEAQ. This CDR3 has 17 residues. J was trimmed by 5 bases and V by 4 bases; bases with no gene match: 5. This CDR3 is CASSSGLAGGAHNEQFF. CDR3 coding DNA: TGTGCCAGCAGCTCGGGACTAGCGGGGGGGGCCCACAATGAGCAGTTCTTC. The full variable domain, completed using reference TRBV7-6 and TRBJ2-1, is GAGVSQSPRYKVTKRGQDVALRCDPISGHVSLYWYRQALGQGPEFLTYFNYEAQQDKSGLPNDRFSAERPEGSISTLTIQRTEQRDSAMYRCASSSGLAGGAHNEQFFGPGTRLTVL.

The chain recombines TRBV20-1 with TRBJ2-2; weak D call: TRBD1 (6 bases). The CDR3 contains 13 residues. V was cut by 7 bases and J by 5 bases, with 14 bases left in between. Germline V gene sequence: CDR1 DFQATT, CDR2 SNEGSKA (reference sequence). This CDR3 is CSGGQGLTGELFF. In DNA form, the CDR3 reads TGCAGTGGGGGGCAGGGGCTTACCGGGGAGCTGTTTTTT.

This clonotype was seen a few times. This CDR3 reads CASSLAPGGADTQYF. CDR3 bases: TGCGCCAGCAGCTTGGCACCAGGGGGTGCAGATACGCAGTATTTT. The chain combines TRBV5-1 with TRBJ2-3; 7 bases fit TRBD1. This CDR3 is built from 15 residues. Trimming at V came to 0 bases and at J to 4 bases, leaving 5 bases not matched to a gene. Germline assignment: CDR1 SGHRS and CDR2 YFSETQ.

CDR3 loop: CASSFDRGEETQYF. CDR3 nucleotide sequence: TGCGCCAGCAGTTTCGACAGGGGGGAAGAGACCCAGTACTTC. The genes are TRBV5-1 and TRBJ2-5; TRBD1 agrees at 9 bases. Germline V CDR1 and CDR2: SGHRS, YFSETQ. The CDR3 length is 14 residues. Trimming at V came to 5 bases and at J to 3 bases, leaving 5 bases not matched to a gene.